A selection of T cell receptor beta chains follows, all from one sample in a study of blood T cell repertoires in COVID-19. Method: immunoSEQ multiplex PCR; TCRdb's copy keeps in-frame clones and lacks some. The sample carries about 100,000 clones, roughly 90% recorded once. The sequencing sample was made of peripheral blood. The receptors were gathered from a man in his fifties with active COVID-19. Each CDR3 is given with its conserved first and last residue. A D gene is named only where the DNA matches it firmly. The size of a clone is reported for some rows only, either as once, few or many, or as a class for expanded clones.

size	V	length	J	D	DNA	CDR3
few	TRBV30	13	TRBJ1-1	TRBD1	TGTGCCGGTTCCCGGGACAGGGTCCCTGAAGCTTTCTTT	CAGSRDRVPEAFF
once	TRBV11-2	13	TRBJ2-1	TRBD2	TGTGCCAGCAGCTTAGCCTCTAGCGGGAGGCAGTTCTTC	CASSLASSGRQFF
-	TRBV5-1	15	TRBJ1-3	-	TGCGCCAGCAGCCTGAACCTATTCTCTGGAAACACCATATATTTT	CASSLNLFSGNTIYF
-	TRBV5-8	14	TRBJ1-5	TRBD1	TGTGCCAGCAGCTTGGACAGGGGGCCTCAGCCCCAGCATTTT	CASSLDRGPQPQHF
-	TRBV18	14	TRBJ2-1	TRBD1	TGTGCCAGCTCCCGGGACAGGAGTAACAATGAGCAGTTCTTC	CASSRDRSNNEQFF
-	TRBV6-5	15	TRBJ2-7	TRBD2	TGTGCCAGCAGTATGGTTCGGGGGGGAACCTACGAGCAGTACTTC	CASSMVRGGTYEQYF
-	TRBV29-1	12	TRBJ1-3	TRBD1	TGCAGCGTTGAGACAGGGGGAAACACCATATATTTT	CSVETGGNTIYF
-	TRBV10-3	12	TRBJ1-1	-	TGTGCCAGCGGGGGGCAATCCACTGAAGCTTTCTTT	CASGGQSTEAFF
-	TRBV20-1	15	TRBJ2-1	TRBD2	TGCAGTGCTAGTAATATAGCGGGTGCCTTCAATGAGCAGTTCTTC	CSASNIAGAFNEQFF
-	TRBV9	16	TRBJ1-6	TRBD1	TGTGCCAGCAGCGTAGACGGGGGGACAGGCCCTTCACCCCTCCACTTT	CASSVDGGTGPSPLHF
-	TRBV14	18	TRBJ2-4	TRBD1	TGTGCCAGCAGCCAAGATTGGGTAGGGGGCAGAGACGAAAACATTCAGTACTTC	CASSQDWVGGRDENIQYF
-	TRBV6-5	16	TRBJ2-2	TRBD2	TGTGCCAGCAGTTACAACGGGGGGGTACGAACCGGGGAGCTGTTTTTT	CASSYNGGVRTGELFF
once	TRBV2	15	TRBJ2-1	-	TGTGCCAGCAGTGCTCCGGGTCGTCCTCGCAATGAGCAGTTCTTC	CASSAPGRPRNEQFF
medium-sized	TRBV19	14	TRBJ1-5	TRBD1	TGTGCCAGTAGTATGCAGGGGGGCAATCAGCCCCAGCATTTT	CASSMQGGNQPQHF
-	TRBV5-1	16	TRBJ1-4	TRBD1	TGCGCCAGCAGCCCCCATTGGGACAGCTCTAATGAAAAACTGTTTTTT	CASSPHWDSSNEKLFF
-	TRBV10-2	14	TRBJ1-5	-	TGCGCCAGCAGCCGGGACAATAGCAATCAGCCCCAGCATTTT	CASSRDNSNQPQHF
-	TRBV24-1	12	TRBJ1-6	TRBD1	TGTGCCGCCGGGACAGGGAATTCACCCCTCCACTTT	CAAGTGNSPLHF
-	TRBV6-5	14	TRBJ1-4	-	TGTGCCAGCAGCCCATTTGGACTGGGGGAAAAACTGTTTTTT	CASSPFGLGEKLFF
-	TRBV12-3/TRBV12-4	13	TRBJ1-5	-	TGTGCCAGCAGAAGCGGAGGCAATCAGCCCCAGCATTTT	CASRSGGNQPQHF
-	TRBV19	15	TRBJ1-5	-	TGTGCCAGTAGTATCGGGGGAAGGAGAAATCAGCCCCAGCATTTT	CASSIGGRRNQPQHF
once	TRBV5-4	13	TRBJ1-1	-	TGTGCCAGCAGCACTAGCAGGGAGACTGAAGCTTTCTTT	CASSTSRETEAFF
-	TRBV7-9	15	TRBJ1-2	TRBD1	TGTGCCAGCAGCTTAGTGAGCCAGGGGGCACGGGGCTACACCTTC	CASSLVSQGARGYTF
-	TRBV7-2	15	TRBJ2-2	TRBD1	TGTGCCAGCAGACCGGGACAGGGGTTTTCCGGGGAGCTGTTTTTT	CASRPGQGFSGELFF
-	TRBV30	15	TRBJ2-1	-	TGTGCCTGGAGTAAGGGGGGACTATCTAAAGTTGAGCAGTTCTTC	CAWSKGGLSKVEQFF
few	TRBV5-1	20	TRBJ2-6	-	TGCGCCAGCAGCCTTCAGGATATATATAGACGTCCGCCCGGGGCCAACGTCCTGACTTTC	CASSLQDIYRRPPGANVLTF
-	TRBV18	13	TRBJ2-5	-	TGTGCCAGCTCAGGGCAGTACCAAGAGACCCAGTACTTC	CASSGQYQETQYF
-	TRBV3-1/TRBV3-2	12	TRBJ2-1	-	TGTGCCAGCAGCCTGGAGCGTTTTGAGCAGTTCTTC	CASSLERFEQFF
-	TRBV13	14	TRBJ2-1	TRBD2	TGTGCCAGCAGCTTAGAACTAGCGGGCGGTGAGCAGTTCTTC	CASSLELAGGEQFF
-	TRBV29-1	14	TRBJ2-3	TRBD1	TGCAGCGTCATCCCTGGACAGGTGAAAGATACGCAGTATTTT	CSVIPGQVKDTQYF
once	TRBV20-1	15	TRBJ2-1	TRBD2	TGCAGTGCTAGTCCCGGGACTAGCGGGAGCAGTGAGCAGTTCTTC	CSASPGTSGSSEQFF
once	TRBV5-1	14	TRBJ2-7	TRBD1	TGCGCCAGCTCACCGGGACAGGGACCCTACGAGCAGTACTTC	CASSPGQGPYEQYF
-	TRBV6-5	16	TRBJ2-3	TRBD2	TGTGCCAGCAGTTACTCGATAGCCTCTAGCGGAGTTACGCAGTATTTT	CASSYSIASSGVTQYF
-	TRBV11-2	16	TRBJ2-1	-	TGTGCCAGCAGCCAGATACTGTCAGCGCACGACAATGAGCAGTTCTTC	CASSQILSAHDNEQFF
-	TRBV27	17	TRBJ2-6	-	TGTGCCAGCAGCGGGGGTCCAGTCTCTGCTGGGGCCAACGTCCTGACTTTC	CASSGGPVSAGANVLTF
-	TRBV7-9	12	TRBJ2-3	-	TGTGCCAGCAGCCTGACAGTAGATACGCAGTATTTT	CASSLTVDTQYF
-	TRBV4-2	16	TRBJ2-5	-	TGTGCCAGCAGCCACAAGACCGGGTCCCTGGAAGAGACCCAGTACTTC	CASSHKTGSLEETQYF
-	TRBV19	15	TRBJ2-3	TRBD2	TGTGCCAGTACCTTTGCCGGGAGGGAGGGAGATACGCAGTATTTT	CASTFAGREGDTQYF
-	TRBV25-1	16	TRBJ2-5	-	TGTGCCAGCAGTGATAGTCGCGGCACGTACCAAGAGACCCAGTACTTC	CASSDSRGTYQETQYF
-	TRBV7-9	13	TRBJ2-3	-	TGTGCCAGCAGCTCACTCTCTAGCAATACGCAGTATTTT	CASSSLSSNTQYF
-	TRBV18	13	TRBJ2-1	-	TGTGCCAGCTCACCGTCACGGAGGAATGAGCAGTTCTTC	CASSPSRRNEQFF
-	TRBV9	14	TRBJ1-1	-	TGTGCCAGCAGCCCAGGGGTAATGAACACTGAAGCTTTCTTT	CASSPGVMNTEAFF
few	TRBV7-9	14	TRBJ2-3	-	TGTGCCAGCAGCTTCTTGACTAGCACAGATACGCAGTATTTT	CASSFLTSTDTQYF
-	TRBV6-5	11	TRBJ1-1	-	TGTGCCAGCCGGGCGGGAACTGAAGCTTTCTTT	CASRAGTEAFF
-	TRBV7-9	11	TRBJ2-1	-	TGTGCCAGCAGCCGACTTGGGGAGCAGTTCTTC	CASSRLGEQFF